This TCR beta chain was sequenced for a study of T cells expressing NK-cell markers. Reanalyzing the 5' RACE reads, TCRdb keeps one entry per CDR3 protein, without DNA. The sample shows 400,000 to 500,000 distinct CDR3 sequences, and 7.3% sits with its ten largest clones. Sample: blood T cells: a sorted CD56 or NKG2C T cell subset, CD4+ or CD8+ T cells, or bulk PBMC T cells (not recorded which). The TCR was taken from a woman aged 18 to 75 in good health.

CDR3 region: CASSFHAGRAETGELFF. J is TRBJ2-2 and V is TRBV5-1; TCRdb returns TRBD2, unconfirmable since there is no DNA. The CDR3 sequence is 17 residues long. CDR1 is SGHRS, CDR2 YFSETQ, per germline.